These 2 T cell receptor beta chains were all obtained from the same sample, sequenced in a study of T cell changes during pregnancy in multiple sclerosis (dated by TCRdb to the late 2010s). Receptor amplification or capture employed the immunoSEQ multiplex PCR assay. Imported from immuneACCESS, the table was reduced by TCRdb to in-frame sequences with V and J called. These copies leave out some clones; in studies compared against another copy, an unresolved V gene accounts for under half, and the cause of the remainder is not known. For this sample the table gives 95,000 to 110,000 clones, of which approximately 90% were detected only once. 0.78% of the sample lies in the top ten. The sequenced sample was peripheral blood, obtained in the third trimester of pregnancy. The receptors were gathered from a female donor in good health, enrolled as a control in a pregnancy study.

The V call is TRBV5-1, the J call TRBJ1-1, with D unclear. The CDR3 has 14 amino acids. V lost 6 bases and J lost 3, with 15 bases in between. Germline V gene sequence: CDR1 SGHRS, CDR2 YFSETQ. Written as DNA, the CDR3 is TGCGCCAGCAAACGTGTTTGGGGAGACACTGAAGCTTTCTTT. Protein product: CASKRVWGDTEAFF. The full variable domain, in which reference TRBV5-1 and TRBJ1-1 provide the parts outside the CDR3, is KAGVTQTPRYLIKTRGQQVTLSCSPISGHRSVSWYQQTPGQGLQFLFEYFSETQRNKGNFPGRFSGRQFSNSRSEMNVSTLELGDSALYLCASKRVWGDTEAFFGQGTRLTVV.

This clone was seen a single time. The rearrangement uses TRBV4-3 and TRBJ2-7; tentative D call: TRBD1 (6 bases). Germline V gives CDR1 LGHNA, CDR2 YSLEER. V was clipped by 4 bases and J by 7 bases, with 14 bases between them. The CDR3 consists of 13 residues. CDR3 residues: CASSRDLTGEQYF. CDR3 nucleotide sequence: TGCGCCAGCAGCCGGGACCTCACAGGGGAGCAGTACTTC.